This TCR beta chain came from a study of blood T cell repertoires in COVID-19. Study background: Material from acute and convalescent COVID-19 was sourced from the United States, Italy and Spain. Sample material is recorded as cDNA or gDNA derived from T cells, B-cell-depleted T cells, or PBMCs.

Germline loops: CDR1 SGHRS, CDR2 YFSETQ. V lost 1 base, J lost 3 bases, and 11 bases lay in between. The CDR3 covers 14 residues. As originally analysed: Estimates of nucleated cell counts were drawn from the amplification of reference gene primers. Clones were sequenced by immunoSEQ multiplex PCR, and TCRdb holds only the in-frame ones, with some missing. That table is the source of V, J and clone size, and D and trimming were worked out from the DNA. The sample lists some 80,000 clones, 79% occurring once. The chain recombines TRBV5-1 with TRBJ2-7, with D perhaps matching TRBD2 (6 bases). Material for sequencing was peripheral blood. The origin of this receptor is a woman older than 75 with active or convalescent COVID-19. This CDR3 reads CASSLFGRNYEQYF. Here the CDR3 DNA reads TGCGCCAGCAGCTTGTTCGGGAGAAACTACGAGCAGTACTTC.